Shown below are 10 T cell receptor beta chains from a single sample sequenced in a study of cytomegalovirus exposure and HLA in healthy donors. Primers included in the PCR were 60 Vbeta and 13 Jbeta primers. Assay: immunoSEQ multiplex PCR; the TCRdb copy retains only in-frame clones and omits some. The table lists 200,000 to 250,000 clones, roughly 75% of them singletons. Material for sequencing was PBMCs. The receptors stem from a woman in her 30s in good health and CMV-seronegative.

The chain links TRBV5-1 to TRBJ2-7, with 7 bases lining up with TRBD1. Germline CDR1 SGHRS, CDR2 YFSETQ. J was trimmed by 5 bases and V by 0 bases; bases with no gene match: 5. This CDR3 spans 14 amino acids. The CDR3 sequence: CASSLVGGMDEQYF. CDR3 bases: TGCGCCAGCAGCTTGGTAGGGGGCATGGACGAGCAGTACTTC.

The genes are TRBV6-5 and TRBJ2-2, with a possible D match to TRBD2 (5 bases). CDR1 is MNHEY and CDR2 is SVGAGI in the germline V gene. Trimming removed 6 bases from V and 7 bases from J, with 12 bases in between. This CDR3 contains 13 residues. CDR3 sequence (DNA): TGTGCCAGCAGACCACAGAGGGTCGGGGAGCTGTTTTTT. It is translated as CASRPQRVGELFF.

This chain joins TRBV30 and TRBJ2-1; 7 bases match TRBD1. The CDR3 covers 16 residues. CDR1 and CDR2 (germline): GTSNPN, SVGIG (reference sequence). Trimming at V came to 4 bases and at J to 3 bases, leaving 12 bases not matched to a gene. The CDR3 spells CAWTKQGKDFYNEQFF. CDR3 coding DNA: TGTGCCTGGACGAAACAGGGGAAAGATTTCTACAATGAGCAGTTCTTC.

This clone was seen a handful of times. The chain carries TRBV5-1 and TRBJ2-7; 8 nucleotides match TRBD2. Germline V gene data show CDR1 as SGHRS and CDR2 as YFSETQ. J lost 2 bases, V lost 4 bases, and 5 bases had no gene match. The CDR3 totals 14 residues. The CDR3: CASSVSGATYEQYF. CDR3 nucleotide sequence: TGCGCCAGCAGCGTTAGCGGGGCGACCTACGAGCAGTACTTC.

A few counts support this clone. V gene TRBV5-5 combines with J gene TRBJ1-1; the D gene is possibly TRBD1 (5 bases). In germline, CDR1 is SGHKS, CDR2 YYEKEE (reference sequence). The length of the CDR3 is 15 residues. Trimming stripped 0 bases from V and 5 bases from J, with 14 bases between. CDR3 sequence reads: CASSLGGTRGTEAFF. CDR3 nucleotides: TGTGCCAGCAGCTTGGGCGGGACGCGCGGGACTGAAGCTTTCTTT.

There are a few counts of this clone. V usage is TRBV5-6 and J usage is TRBJ1-1; D ambiguous. The V end was cut by 4 bases, the J end by 0 bases, with 13 bases between. Germline values: CDR1 SGHDT, CDR2 YYEEEE. The CDR3 is 15 amino acids. This CDR3 reads CASSNWRMVNTEAFF. CDR3 in DNA: TGTGCCAGCAGCAATTGGAGGATGGTGAACACTGAAGCTTTCTTT. Full variable domain (missing parts from reference TRBV5-6 and TRBJ1-1): DAGVTQSPTHLIKTRGQQVTLRCSPKSGHDTVSWYQQALGQGPQFIFQYYEEEERQRGNFPDRFSGHQFPNYSSELNVNALLLGDSALYLCASSNWRMVNTEAFFGQGTRLTVV.

The CDR3 sequence: CASSQPTGGITEAFF. CDR3 nucleotide sequence: TGTGCCAGTAGTCAACCGACAGGGGGTATCACTGAAGCTTTCTTT. The chain couples TRBV19 to TRBJ1-1; 9 positions agree with TRBD1. Germline V gene lookup returns CDR1 LNHDA and CDR2 SQIVND (reference sequence). The CDR3 totals 15 residues. V lost 5 bases and J lost 4; bases outside the gene matches: 8.

CDR3 nucleotides: TGTGCCAGCAGCCATCCGGGGGGGGGCTACACCTTC. Its translation: CASSHPGGGYTF. The chain links TRBV11-2 to TRBJ1-2, with TRBD1 as a possible D gene (5 bases). CDR1 and CDR2 from the germline V gene are SGHAT and FQNNGV. V gave up 5 bases and J gave up 8 bases, with 12 bases separating them. The CDR3 loop spans 12 amino acids.

The chain links TRBV6-1 to TRBJ1-1; weak D call: TRBD1 (5 bases). V was clipped by 1 base and J by 0 bases, with 21 bases between them. The CDR3 covers 19 residues. From germline, CDR1 is MNHNS and CDR2 SASEGT. The CDR3, as DNA: TGTGCCAGCAGTGAAGATGGTCGGGGGGGGTTTTTCATGAACACTGAAGCTTTCTTT. Translating it yields CASSEDGRGGFFMNTEAFF.

The rearrangement joins TRBV9 to TRBJ1-1; 7 nucleotides line up with TRBD1. The germline CDR1 and CDR2 sequences are SGDLS and YYNGEE. V trimming: 3 bases; J trimming: 2 bases; junction bases outside the gene matches: 4. The CDR3 runs 14 residues. This CDR3 is CASSGRDSNTEAFF. As DNA, the CDR3 is TGTGCCAGCAGCGGCCGGGACAGTAACACTGAAGCTTTCTTT. Full variable domain (outside the CDR3, taken from reference TRBV9 and TRBJ1-1): DSGVTQTPKHLITATGQRVTLRCSPRSGDLSVYWYQQSLDQGLQFLIQYYNGEERAKGNILERFSAQQFPDLHSELNLSSLELGDSALYFCASSGRDSNTEAFFGQGTRLTVV.